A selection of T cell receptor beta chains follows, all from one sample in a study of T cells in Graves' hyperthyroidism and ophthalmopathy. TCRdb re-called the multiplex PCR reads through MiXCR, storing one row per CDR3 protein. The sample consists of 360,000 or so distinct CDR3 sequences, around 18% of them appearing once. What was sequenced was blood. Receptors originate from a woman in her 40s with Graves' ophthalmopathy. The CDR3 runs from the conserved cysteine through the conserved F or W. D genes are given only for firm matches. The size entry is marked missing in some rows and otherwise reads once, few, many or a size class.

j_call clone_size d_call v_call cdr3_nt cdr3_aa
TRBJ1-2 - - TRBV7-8 TGTGCCAGCAAAATTGAGAACTATGGCTACACCTTC CASKIENYGYTF
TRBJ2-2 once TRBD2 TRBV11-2 TGTGCCAGCAGCTTTGATAGCGGGGGAGACACCGGGGAGCTGTTTTTT CASSFDSGGDTGELFF
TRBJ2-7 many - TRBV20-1 TGCAGTGCTAGCGAATGGCCCCACGAGCAGTACTTC CSASEWPHEQYF
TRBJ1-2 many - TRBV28 TGTGCCAGCAGTTTGTTTCGGATACCTAACTATGGCTACACCTTC CASSLFRIPNYGYTF
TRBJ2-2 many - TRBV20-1 TGCAGTGCTAGAGCAGTGGGTTTTTCGAGGGAGCTGTTTTTT CSARAVGFSRELFF
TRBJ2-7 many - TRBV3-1 TGTGCCAGCAGCGACCACCCGGAGAGCTACGAGCAGTACTTC CASSDHPESYEQYF
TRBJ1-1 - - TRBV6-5 TGTGCCAGCAGTTACCACAGGGACTGGGGAGGGGAAGCTTTCTTT CASSYHRDWGGEAFF
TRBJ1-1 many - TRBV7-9 TGTGCCAGCAGTTCGTCGCGCACTGAAGCTTTCTTT CASSSSRTEAFF
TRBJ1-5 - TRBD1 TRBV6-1 TGTGCCAGCAGTAAGCGGCCTGGACAGGGATATCAGCCCCAGCATTTT CASSKRPGQGYQPQHF
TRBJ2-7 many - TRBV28 TGTGCCAGCCAGGGAAATTATTACGAGCAGTACTTC CASQGNYYEQYF
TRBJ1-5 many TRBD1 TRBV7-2 TGTGCCAGCAGCTTACAGACAGGGAATCAGCCCCAGCATTTT CASSLQTGNQPQHF
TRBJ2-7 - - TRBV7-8 TGTGCCAGCAGCTTAGAGAGAGGAAGCGAGCAGTACTTC CASSLERGSEQYF
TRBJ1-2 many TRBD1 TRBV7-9 TGTGCCAGCAGCAGCGTCGCCGGGACAGCATACGGCTACACCTTC CASSSVAGTAYGYTF
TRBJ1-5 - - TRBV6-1 TGTGCCAGCAGTCTCCCGGGACGAAGAAATCAGCCCCAGCATTTT CASSLPGRRNQPQHF
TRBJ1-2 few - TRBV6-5 TGTGCCAGCAGTTACGAGGACCCTCCTAACTATGGCTACACCTTC CASSYEDPPNYGYTF
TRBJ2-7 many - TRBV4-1 TGCGCCAGCAGCCAAGATGGGCTCGAAACGTCCTACGAGCAGTACTTC CASSQDGLETSYEQYF
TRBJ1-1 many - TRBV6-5 TGTGCCAGCAGTTTAACAGGGTTGTGGACTGAAGCTTTCTTT CASSLTGLWTEAFF
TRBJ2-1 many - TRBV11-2 TGTGCCAGCAGCTTCGCGGAGCCCGCGACAAGTGAGCAGTTCTTC CASSFAEPATSEQFF
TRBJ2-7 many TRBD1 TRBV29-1 TGCAGCGTCATTGACAGGGGGGCCCTTGAGCAGTACTTC CSVIDRGALEQYF
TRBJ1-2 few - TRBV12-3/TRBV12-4 TGTGCCAGCAAAGTTCGCTATGGCTACACCTTC CASKVRYGYTF
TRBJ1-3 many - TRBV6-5 TGTGCCAGCAGTTACAAGGGATCTGGAAACACCATATATTTT CASSYKGSGNTIYF
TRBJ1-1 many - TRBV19 TGTGCCAGCAGAAACAGGTTCGCTGAAGCTTTCTTT CASRNRFAEAFF
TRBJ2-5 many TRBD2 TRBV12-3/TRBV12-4 TGTGCCAGCAGTTTCGGACTAGCGGTTCAAGAGACCCAGTACTTC CASSFGLAVQETQYF
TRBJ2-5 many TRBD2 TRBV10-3 TGTGCCATCAGTGCCACTAGCGGGAGGGCCAAGTGGGAGACCCAGTACTTC CAISATSGRAKWETQYF
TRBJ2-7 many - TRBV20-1 TGCAGTGCAGCCACGGGACCCGGGGGCATGTTGTACTTC CSAATGPGGMLYF
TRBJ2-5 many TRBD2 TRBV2 TGTGCCAGCGATCCCGGGAGGGCCATGGAGACCCAGTACTTC CASDPGRAMETQYF
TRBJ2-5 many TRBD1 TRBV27 TGTGCCAGCAGTTCTAGGGGGCCGGGGACCCAGTACTTC CASSSRGPGTQYF
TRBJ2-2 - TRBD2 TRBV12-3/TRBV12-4 TGTGCCAGCAGTTTAGCTTTGACTAGCGGGGGGGTAAACACCGGGGAGCTGTTTTTT CASSLALTSGGVNTGELFF
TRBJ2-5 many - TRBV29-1 TGCAGCGTTGATATGGCGGCGAGGGGGCAAGAGACCCAGTACTTC CSVDMAARGQETQYF
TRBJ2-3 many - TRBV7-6 TGTGCCAGCAGCTACGGTAGCGGCACAGATACGCAGTATTTT CASSYGSGTDTQYF
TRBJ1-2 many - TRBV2 TGTGCCAGCAGTGAACCGCGGACCGTTAACTATGGCTACACCTTC CASSEPRTVNYGYTF
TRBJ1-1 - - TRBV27 TGTGCCAGCAGCCGCCGACTAGCGGGGGGTGAGTACACTGAAGCTTTCTTT CASSRRLAGGEYTEAFF
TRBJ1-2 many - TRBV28 TGTGCCAGCAGTTCCGGGCCCAGTGGCTACACCTTC CASSSGPSGYTF
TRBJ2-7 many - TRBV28 TGTGCCAGCAGTTTATCGGTCTTGGGCGGTGGCGAGCAGTACTTC CASSLSVLGGGEQYF
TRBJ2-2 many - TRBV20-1 TGCAGTGCTAGTCTCGGTGATACCGGGGAGCTGTTTTTT CSASLGDTGELFF
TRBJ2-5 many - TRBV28 TGTGCCAGCAGTTTAGCCCCTCTCGCGGTTGAGAGGAAGACCCAGTACTTC CASSLAPLAVERKTQYF
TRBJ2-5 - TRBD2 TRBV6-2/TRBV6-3 TGTGCCAGCAGTTTCGGGACTAGCGGGAAGGAGACCCAGTACTTC CASSFGTSGKETQYF
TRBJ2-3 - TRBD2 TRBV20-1 TGCAGTGCTAGAGATCGCACTAGCGGGAACACAGATACGCAGTATTTT CSARDRTSGNTDTQYF
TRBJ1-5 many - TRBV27 TGTGCCAGCAGTTCACTGTGGGTCAATCAGCCCCAGCATTTT CASSSLWVNQPQHF
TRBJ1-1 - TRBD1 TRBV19 TGTGCCAGTAGTCGACTGATAGGGGGCCAGGGTAGGGCTTTCTTT CASSRLIGGQGRAFF
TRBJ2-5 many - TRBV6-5 TGTGCCAGCAGTTACTCGCTTGCTCGTGTGGGGTACCAAGAGACCCAGTACTTC CASSYSLARVGYQETQYF
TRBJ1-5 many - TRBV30 TGTGCCTGGAGAGAAGGGCTCGGACAGCCCCAGCATTTT CAWREGLGQPQHF
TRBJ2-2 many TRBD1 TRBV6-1 TGTGCCAGCGGACGACAGGGGGACACCGGGGAGCTGTTTTTT CASGRQGDTGELFF
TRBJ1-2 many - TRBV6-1 TGTGCCAGCAGTGATGGGGCCAACTATGGCTACACCTTC CASSDGANYGYTF
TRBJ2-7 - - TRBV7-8 TGTGCCAGCAGCCCCCCCCGGGGACAAACCTACGAGCAGTACTTC CASSPPRGQTYEQYF
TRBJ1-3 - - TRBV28 TGTGCCAGCACCTTCACCCTCTCTGGAAACACCATATATTTT CASTFTLSGNTIYF
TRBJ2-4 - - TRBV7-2 TGTGCCAGCAGCTCCGCAGGGGCTCTAGCCAAAAACATTCAGTACTTC CASSSAGALAKNIQYF
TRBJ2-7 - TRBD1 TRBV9 TGTGCCAGTCCCGGGACAGACAACTACGAGCAGTACTTC CASPGTDNYEQYF
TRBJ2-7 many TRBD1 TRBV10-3 TGTGCCATCAGTGAGTCTAATTTGGACAGGCGGGAGCAGTACTTC CAISESNLDRREQYF
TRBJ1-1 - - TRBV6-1 TGTGCCAGCAGTCAGTCCCGGGCCGCGAACACTGAAGCTTTCTTT CASSQSRAANTEAFF
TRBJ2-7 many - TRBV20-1 TGCAGTGCGCGACAGGAATACTCCTACGAGCAGTACTTC CSARQEYSYEQYF
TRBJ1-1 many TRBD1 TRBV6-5 TGTGCCAGCAGCACGCACAGGGGGGGGAAAGCTTTCTTT CASSTHRGGKAFF
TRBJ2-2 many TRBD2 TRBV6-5 TGTGCCAGCAGGACTAGCGGGGGGAACACCGGGGAGCTGTTTTTT CASRTSGGNTGELFF
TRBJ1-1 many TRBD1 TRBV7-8 TGTGCCAGCAGCACCCGGACAGGGGTCGGGGAAGCTTTCTTT CASSTRTGVGEAFF
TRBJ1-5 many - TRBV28 TGTGCCAGCAGTTTGGGGGCACATTCTCGGCCCCAGCATTTT CASSLGAHSRPQHF
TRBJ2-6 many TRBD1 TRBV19 TGTGCCAGTAGTACTGACAGGGGCTCCGGGGCCAACGTCCTGACTTTC CASSTDRGSGANVLTF
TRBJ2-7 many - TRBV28 TGTGCCAGCCACGGAGCGGGTGCTGTCTACGAGCAGTACTTC CASHGAGAVYEQYF
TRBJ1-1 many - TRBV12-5 TGTGTTAGTGGTTTGTCCCGGGAATTGAACACTGAAGCTTTCTTT CVSGLSRELNTEAFF
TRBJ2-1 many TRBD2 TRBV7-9 TGTGCCAGCAGGGGGGGGTACAATGAGCAGTTCTTC CASRGGYNEQFF